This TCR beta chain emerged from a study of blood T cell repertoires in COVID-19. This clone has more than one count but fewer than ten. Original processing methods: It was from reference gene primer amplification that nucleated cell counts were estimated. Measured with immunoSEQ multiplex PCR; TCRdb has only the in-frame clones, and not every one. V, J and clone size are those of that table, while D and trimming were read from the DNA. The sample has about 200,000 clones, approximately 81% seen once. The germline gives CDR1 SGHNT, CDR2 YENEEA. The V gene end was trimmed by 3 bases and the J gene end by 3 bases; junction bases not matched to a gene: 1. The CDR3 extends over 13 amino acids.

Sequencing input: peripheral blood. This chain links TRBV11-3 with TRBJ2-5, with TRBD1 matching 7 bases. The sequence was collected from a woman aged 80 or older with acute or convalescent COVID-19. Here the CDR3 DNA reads TGTGCCAGCAGCTTCGACAGGGAAGAGACCCAGTACTTC. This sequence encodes CASSFDREETQYF. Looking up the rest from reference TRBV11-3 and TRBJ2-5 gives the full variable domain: EAGVVQSPRYKIIEKKQPVAFWCNPISGHNTLYWYLQNLGQGPELLIRYENEEAVDDSQLPKDRFSAERLKGVDSTLKIQPAELGDSAVYLCASSFDREETQYFGPGTRLLVL.